The next 10 T cell receptor beta chains were all read from a single sample in a study of PD-1 blockade in classical Hodgkin lymphoma. Brentuximab vedotin exposure varied, and every patient relapsed after autologous stem cell transplantation. Sequencing used immunoSEQ multiplex PCR; TCRdb keeps in-frame clones, though not all of them. The sample gives 13,000 to 15,000 clones, approximately 77% of which show up once; around a quarter is in the top ten. Sequencing was performed on peripheral blood mononuclear cells (PBMCs), taken at baseline. The receptors derive from a human donor with classical Hodgkin lymphoma.

This chain joins TRBV5-6 and TRBJ2-3; 11 bases are shared with TRBD2. The CDR3 contains 16 residues. V shed 4 bases, J shed 2 bases, and the junction held 6 bases outside the gene matches. From germline, CDR1 is SGHDT and CDR2 YYEEEE. In nucleotides, the CDR3 is TGTGCCAGCAGCCCTGGGACTAGCGGCCCCACAGATACGCAGTATTTT. It translates to CASSPGTSGPTDTQYF. Full variable domain (remainder filled in from reference TRBV5-6 and TRBJ2-3): DAGVTQSPTHLIKTRGQQVTLRCSPKSGHDTVSWYQQALGQGPQFIFQYYEEEERQRGNFPDRFSGHQFPNYSSELNVNALLLGDSALYLCASSPGTSGPTDTQYFGPGTRLTVL.

This clone was seen a handful of times. This sequence joins TRBV7-3 and TRBJ2-5, with D tentatively TRBD1 (6 bases). Deletions cut 5 bases from V and 1 base from J, with 8 bases between. The germline CDR1 and CDR2 sequences are SGHTA and FQGTGA. The CDR3 is 13 amino acids. CDR3 residues: CASSRQVQETQYF. The CDR3 region has the DNA TGTGCCAGCAGCAGACAGGTCCAAGAGACCCAGTACTTC.

The chain carries TRBV2 and TRBJ1-3, with no clear D. This CDR3 spans 13 amino acids. Deletions cut 8 bases from V and 0 bases from J, with 8 bases between. Per the germline V gene, CDR1 is SNHLY and CDR2 is FYNNEI. CDR3 residues: CASLRNSGNTIYF. In DNA form, the CDR3 reads TGTGCCAGCCTGAGGAACTCTGGAAACACCATATATTTT.

The CDR3 DNA sequence: TGTGCCAGCAGCCCGGGACAGGGGGCACAGCCCCAGCATTTT. Translated: CASSPGQGAQPQHF. This chain joins TRBV7-8 and TRBJ1-5; TRBD1 aligns across 12 bases. The CDR3 runs to 14 residues. Germline CDR1 reads SGHVS; CDR2 reads FQNEAQ. The ends lost 5 bases at V and 7 bases at J; junction bases unmatched: 3.

This rearrangement joins TRBV4-3 to TRBJ2-7, with 9 bases fitting TRBD2. Trimming cost V 0 bases and J 1 base; bases outside gene matches: 4. This CDR3 spans 16 amino acids. In germline, CDR1 is LGHNA, CDR2 YSLEER. CDR3 DNA: TGCGCCAGCAGCCAAGATGCGGGGGGGCAATCCTACGAGCAGTACTTC. Translation gives CASSQDAGGQSYEQYF.

V is TRBV7-8 and J is TRBJ1-1; D is undetermined. Trimming shortened V by 1 base and J by 1 base, and 10 bases separated the two germline ends. Per the germline V gene, CDR1 is SGHVS and CDR2 is FQNEAQ. The CDR3 runs 15 residues. The CDR3 here is CASSLDGSANTEAFF. Written as DNA, the CDR3 is TGTGCCAGCAGCTTAGATGGCAGCGCGAACACTGAAGCTTTCTTT. The full variable domain, its missing parts supplied by reference TRBV7-8 and TRBJ1-1, is GAGVSQSPRYKVAKRGQDVALRCDPISGHVSLFWYQQALGQGPEFLTYFQNEAQLDKSGLPSDRFFAERPEGSVSTLKIQRTQQEDSAVYLCASSLDGSANTEAFFGQGTRLTVV.

The J gene is TRBJ2-2, the V gene TRBV28; maybe TRBD1 (6 bases). This CDR3 is 15 amino acids long. CDR1 and CDR2 from the germline V gene are MDHEN and SYDVKM. The V end lost 8 bases, the J end lost 5 bases, and 18 bases lay between the germline ends. The CDR3 sequence is CASESGHSGTGELFF. The CDR3 nucleotides are TGTGCCAGCGAGTCGGGACATTCGGGGACCGGGGAGCTGTTTTTT.

V usage is TRBV5-4 and J usage is TRBJ2-7; 13 bases match TRBD2. The germline V gene encodes CDR1 SGHNT and CDR2 YYREEE (reference sequence). There are 17 residues in the CDR3. Losses at the gene ends were 1 base for V and 2 bases for J; bases not matched to a gene: 6. As DNA, the CDR3 is TGTGCCAGCAGCTTGTGGACTAGCGGGGGAAGGACCTACGAGCAGTACTTC. It translates to CASSLWTSGGRTYEQYF.

The rearrangement joins TRBV15 to TRBJ1-6; possible D gene TRBD1, 5 bases. In germline, CDR1 is LNHNV, CDR2 YYDKDF (reference sequence). Trimming removed 0 bases from V and 11 bases from J, with 17 bases in between. The CDR3 sequence is 16 residues long. CDR3 nucleotide sequence: TGTGCCACCAGCAGAGATTTGGGGGTCGGCCCAACACCCCTCCACTTT. It translates to CATSRDLGVGPTPLHF.

J is TRBJ2-2 and V is TRBV21-1; the tabulated D call, TRBD1, remains unverified against the DNA. TRBV21-1 is a listed pseudogene. The CDR3 length is 18 residues. The CDR3 DNA sequence: TGTGCCAGCAGCACCCGGGACAGGGGATATAAGAACACCGGGGAGCTGTTTTTT. It yields the protein CASSTRDRGYKNTGELFF.